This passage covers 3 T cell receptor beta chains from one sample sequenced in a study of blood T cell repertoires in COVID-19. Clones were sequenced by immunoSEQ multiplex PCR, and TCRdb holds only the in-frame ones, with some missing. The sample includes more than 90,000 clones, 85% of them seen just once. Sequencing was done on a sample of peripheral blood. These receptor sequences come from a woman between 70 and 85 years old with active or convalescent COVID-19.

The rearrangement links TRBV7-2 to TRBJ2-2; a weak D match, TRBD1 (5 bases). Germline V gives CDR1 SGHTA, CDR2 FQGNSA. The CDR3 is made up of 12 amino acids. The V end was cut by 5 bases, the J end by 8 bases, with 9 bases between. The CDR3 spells CASSQDSGELFF. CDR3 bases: TGTGCCAGCAGCCAAGACAGTGGGGAGCTGTTTTTT.

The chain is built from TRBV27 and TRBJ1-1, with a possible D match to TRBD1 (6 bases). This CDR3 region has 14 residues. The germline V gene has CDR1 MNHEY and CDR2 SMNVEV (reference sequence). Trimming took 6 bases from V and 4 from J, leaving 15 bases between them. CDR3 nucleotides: TGTGCCAGCAGATCCTCGACAGGAGGCACTGAAGCTTTCTTT. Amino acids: CASRSSTGGTEAFF.

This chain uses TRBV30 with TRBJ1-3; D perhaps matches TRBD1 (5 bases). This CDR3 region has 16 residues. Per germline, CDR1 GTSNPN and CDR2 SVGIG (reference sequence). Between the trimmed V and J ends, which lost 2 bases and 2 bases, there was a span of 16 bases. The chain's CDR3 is CAWSSPFDRAGNTIYF. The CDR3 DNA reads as TGTGCCTGGAGTTCGCCATTCGACAGAGCTGGAAACACCATATATTTT.